A single sample gave rise to the 32 T cell receptor beta chains below, sequenced in a study of blood T cell repertoires in COVID-19. TCRdb keeps only in-frame clones here, not all; method: immunoSEQ multiplex PCR. The sample includes about 160,000 clones, 80% to 90% of them seen just once. The specimen sequenced was peripheral blood. The source of these receptors is a man in his forties or fifties with acute or convalescent COVID-19.

The chain has TRBV4-1 and TRBJ2-5, with 10 positions matching TRBD2. Germline V lookup: CDR1 MGHRA, CDR2 YSYEKL. Trimming at V came to 4 bases and at J to 5 bases, leaving 7 bases not matched to a gene. The CDR3 is made up of 15 amino acids. The CDR3 protein is CASSLSGTSVETQYF. The CDR3 coding sequence is TGCGCCAGCAGCCTCTCGGGGACTAGCGTGGAGACCCAGTACTTC.

The chain combines TRBV7-8 with TRBJ2-7; the match to TRBD1 covers 8 bases. This CDR3 comprises 15 residues. Germline CDR1 reads SGHVS; CDR2 reads FQNEAQ. Trimming at V came to 5 bases and at J to 3 bases, leaving 9 bases not matched to a gene. CDR3: CASSRLGGQGYEQYF. CDR3 DNA sequence: TGTGCCAGCAGCAGATTGGGAGGACAGGGCTACGAGCAGTACTTC.

The chain combines TRBV5-1 with TRBJ1-1; 9 bases match TRBD1. Per germline, CDR1 SGHRS and CDR2 YFSETQ. There are 15 residues in the CDR3. J gave up 6 bases and V 2 bases, and 8 bases lay outside the gene matches. The CDR3 loop is CASSFRNRQGAEAFF. DNA for the CDR3: TGCGCCAGCAGCTTCCGCAACCGACAGGGGGCTGAAGCTTTCTTT.

This sequence joins TRBV2 and TRBJ1-1, with TRBD1 matching 8 bases. This CDR3 is 13 amino acids long. Germline CDR1 reads SNHLY; CDR2 reads FYNNEI. With 6 bases clipped from V and 5 bases from J, the junction kept 5 bases outside the gene matches. DNA of the CDR3: TGTGCCAGCAGCGACAGGGGTCGGACTGAAGCTTTCTTT. It specifies CASSDRGRTEAFF.

CDR3 amino acids: CAIAQGNTYEQYF. The CDR3, as DNA: TGTGCCATCGCGCAGGGAAACACCTACGAGCAGTACTTC. This chain links TRBV10-3 with TRBJ2-7; tentative D call: TRBD1 (5 bases). This CDR3 is 13 amino acids long. V lost 8 bases and J 2 bases, leaving 13 bases between the germline ends. The germline V gene encodes CDR1 ENHRY and CDR2 SYGVKD.

The chain couples TRBV5-1 to TRBJ2-1, with D possibly TRBD1 on 6 matching bases. CDR3 size: 15 residues. Trimming stripped 0 bases from V and 7 bases from J, with 14 bases between. Germline CDR1 reads SGHRS; CDR2 reads YFSETQ. CDR3 protein: CASSLVPGERNEQFF. CDR3 in DNA: TGCGCCAGCAGCTTGGTCCCAGGGGAGCGGAATGAGCAGTTCTTC.

The rearrangement uses TRBV30 and TRBJ2-3; TRBD1 is a possible D gene (5 bases). Trimming cost V 0 bases and J 8 bases, with 9 bases left between them. Germline CDR1 reads GTSNPN; CDR2 reads SVGIG (reference sequence). The CDR3 runs to 12 residues. The CDR3 sequence: CAWSVGVGTQYF. The DNA for the CDR3 is TGTGCCTGGAGTGTAGGGGTTGGTACGCAGTATTTT.

This clone was seen only a few times. The CDR3 DNA follows: TGTGCCAGCAGTCTGTCAGATAGCAATCAGCCCCAGCATTTT. This sequence encodes CASSLSDSNQPQHF. The rearrangement links TRBV6-2 or TRBV6-3 to TRBJ1-5; D is unclear. This CDR3 comprises 14 residues. V gave up 5 bases and J gave up 0 bases, with 8 bases separating them. The germline V gene has CDR1 MNHEY and CDR2 SVGEGT.

The rearrangement joins TRBV13 to TRBJ2-7; TRBD2 matches 14 bases. The germline gives CDR1 PRHDT, CDR2 FYEKMQ (reference sequence). CDR3 length: 14 amino acids. V gave up 3 bases and J gave up 11 bases; unmatched junction bases: 6. DNA of the CDR3: TGTGCCAGCAGCTTTCAGACTAGCGGGGGGGCGAAGTACTTC. It specifies CASSFQTSGGAKYF.

The V call is TRBV11-2, the J call TRBJ1-4; 9 bases align to TRBD1. V dropped 6 bases and J dropped 12; count of bases not matched to a gene: 5. CDR1 SGHAT and CDR2 FQNNGV come from the germline V gene. The length of the CDR3 is 12 residues. CDR3 amino acids: CASRRTGVELFF. CDR3 coding DNA: TGTGCCAGCAGAAGGACAGGGGTGGAACTGTTTTTT.

The CDR3 nucleotides read TGTGCCAGCAGACCCGGACAGGGGGCTTGGACAGATACGCAGTATTTT. Amino acids: CASRPGQGAWTDTQYF. The chain has TRBV6-6 and TRBJ2-3, with 11 bases identical to TRBD1. Trimming took 6 bases from V and 3 from J; bases not matched to a gene: 8. Germline CDR1 reads MNHNY; CDR2 reads SVGAGI (reference sequence). This CDR3 is built from 16 residues.

The chain is built from TRBV11-2 and TRBJ2-5, with 9 bases fitting TRBD1. V was pared by 2 bases and J by 5 bases, with 12 bases of the junction left unmatched. The CDR3 is 17 residues long. Per the germline V gene, CDR1 is SGHAT and CDR2 is FQNNGV. In DNA, the CDR3 is TGTGCCAGCAGCTTATTCGAAAGGACAGGGGACCGGGAGACCCAGTACTTC. Translation: CASSLFERTGDRETQYF.

This chain's CDR3 is CAISDPRQAVETQYF. The DNA of the CDR3 is TGTGCCATCAGTGACCCACGCCAGGCCGTGGAGACCCAGTACTTC. The V gene is TRBV10-3, the J gene TRBJ2-5; no reliable D call. The CDR3 contains 15 residues. Germline V lookup: CDR1 ENHRY, CDR2 SYGVKD. V dropped 3 bases and J dropped 5 bases, with 16 bases sitting between them.

The chain joins TRBV28 to TRBJ2-7; 7 bases fit TRBD1. The germline CDR1 and CDR2 sequences are MDHEN and SYDVKM. V was pared by 5 bases and J by 1 base, with 8 bases of the junction left unmatched. This CDR3 contains 15 residues. The CDR3 loop is CASSTSGTVSYEQYF. CDR3 in DNA: TGTGCCAGCAGTACTTCCGGGACAGTTTCCTACGAGCAGTACTTC.

The chain recombines TRBV19 with TRBJ1-1, with D hard to call. This CDR3 has 14 residues. Germline V CDR1 and CDR2: LNHDA, SQIVND (reference sequence). The V gene lost 4 bases and the J gene lost 1 base, with 10 bases spanning the gap. CDR3 nucleotides: TGTGCCAGTAGTAAGTCGATAGCGAACACTGAAGCTTTCTTT. Protein sequence: CASSKSIANTEAFF.

The chain couples TRBV18 to TRBJ1-3; unclear D gene. Trimming left V 6 bases short and J 2 bases short, with 8 bases between. The CDR3 extends over 13 amino acids. Per germline, CDR1 KGHSH and CDR2 LQKENI. Here the CDR3 reads CASSPGTGNTIYF. In nucleotides, the CDR3 is TGTGCCAGCTCCCCCGGGACTGGAAACACCATATATTTT.

The chain couples TRBV3-1 (or the pseudogene TRBV3-2) to TRBJ1-2, with D perhaps matching TRBD1 (5 bases). Germline-derived CDR1 and CDR2 are LGHDT and YNNKEL (reference sequence). V lost 4 bases and J lost 2, with 14 bases in between. The CDR3 contains 15 residues. CDR3 protein: CASSPPLAGNYGYTF. CDR3 nucleotide sequence: TGTGCCAGCAGCCCCCCGCTGGCAGGGAACTATGGCTACACCTTC.

This chain joins TRBV6-5 and TRBJ1-2; D might be TRBD1 (5 bases). This CDR3 spans 13 amino acids. V lost 10 bases to trimming and J lost 2 bases, with 14 bases between them. Germline V gives CDR1 MNHEY, CDR2 SVGAGI. This CDR3 is CATQPGGNYGYTF. Here the CDR3 DNA reads TGTGCCACCCAACCCGGGGGAAACTATGGCTACACCTTC.

This clone showed up just once. Other DNA sequences in this sample translate to the same CDR3. The V gene is TRBV6-1, the J gene TRBJ1-1; TRBD1 is a possible D gene (5 bases). Deletions cut 3 bases from V and 1 base from J, with 9 bases between. Germline CDR1 MNHNS, CDR2 SASEGT. The CDR3 consists of 14 residues. The CDR3 sequence: CASSEGRGNTEAFF. The CDR3 coding sequence is TGTGCCAGCAGTGAGGGAAGGGGGAACACTGAAGCTTTCTTT.

This clone has just a few counts. This chain joins TRBV28 and TRBJ1-2, with D perhaps matching TRBD1 (5 bases). Trimming cost V 3 bases and J 2 bases, with 16 bases left between them. Germline values: CDR1 MDHEN, CDR2 SYDVKM. The CDR3 has 16 residues. CDR3 sequence: CASSFGALHRNYGYTF. DNA of the CDR3: TGTGCCAGCAGTTTTGGGGCCCTACATCGGAACTATGGCTACACCTTC.

The chain carries TRBV30 and TRBJ2-5, with a weak D call TRBD1 (5 bases). This CDR3 has 12 amino acids. Per the germline V gene, CDR1 is GTSNPN and CDR2 is SVGIG (reference sequence). Deletions cut 0 bases from V and 3 bases from J, with 5 bases between. In DNA form, the CDR3 reads TGTGCCTGGAGTGTACAGGAAGAGACCCAGTACTTC. This codes for CAWSVQEETQYF.

Turning to this clone: This specimen includes other DNA sequences encoding the same CDR3. This chain joins TRBV5-4 and TRBJ2-2; 11 bases map to TRBD1. Germline V lookup: CDR1 SGHNT, CDR2 YYREEE (reference sequence). The V gene end was trimmed by 4 bases and the J gene end by 5 bases; junction bases not matched to a gene: 4. The CDR3 sequence is 15 residues long. The DNA of the CDR3 is TGTGCCAGCAGCCCTGGGACAGGGGGGACCGGGGAGCTGTTTTTT. Translating gives CASSPGTGGTGELFF.

The rearrangement links TRBV6-5 to TRBJ1-1, with 7 bases fitting TRBD1. Unmatched junction bases numbered 13, after V lost 10 bases and J lost 5 bases. Germline V lookup: CDR1 MNHEY, CDR2 SVGAGI. This CDR3 is 14 amino acids long. CDR3 sequence reads: CATHSGTVRTEAFF. The CDR3 coding sequence is TGTGCCACCCATTCCGGGACAGTGAGGACTGAAGCTTTCTTT.

This rearrangement joins TRBV30 to TRBJ1-1; no firm D call. V shed 7 bases and J shed 3 bases, with 9 bases lying between them. Germline V CDR1 and CDR2: GTSNPN, SVGIG (reference sequence). The CDR3 extends over 11 amino acids. CDR3 nucleotide sequence: TGTGCCTTAGTCCGGGACACTGAAGCTTTCTTT. It specifies CALVRDTEAFF.

The gene calls are TRBV6-5 and TRBJ1-1, with 8 positions matching TRBD1. Trimming removed 5 bases from V and 6 bases from J; junction bases left unmatched: 11. The CDR3 is 15 residues long. Germline V gene sequence: CDR1 MNHEY, CDR2 SVGAGI. The CDR3 nucleotides read TGTGCCAGCAGTAACCCGACAGGGGCGACCTCTGAAGCTTTCTTT. Amino acids: CASSNPTGATSEAFF.

A word on this clone: One end of the junction is discordant with germline, which a read error may explain. This chain joins TRBV7-7 and TRBJ2-1; 9 bases align to TRBD1. This CDR3 is 15 amino acids long. Germline V CDR1 and CDR2: SSHAT, FNYEAQ (reference sequence). The CDR3: CASSPRGTGKDEQFF. The CDR3 bases are TGTGCTAGCAGCCCCCGTGGGACAGGGAAAGATGAGCAGTTCTTC. Based on the CDR3 plus reference TRBV7-7 and TRBJ2-1, the full variable domain is GAGVSQSPRYKVTKRGQDVTLRCDPISSHATLYWYQQALGQGPEFLTYFNYEAQPDKSGLPSDRFSAERPEGSISTLTIQRTEQRDSAMYRCASSPRGTGKDEQFFGPGTRLTVL.

The rearrangement links TRBV27 to TRBJ1-5; tentative D call: TRBD1 (5 bases). Germline V CDR1 and CDR2: MNHEY, SMNVEV (reference sequence). The germline V and J ends were trimmed by 6 bases and 5 bases, with 14 bases remaining between them. The CDR3 is 14 amino acids. CDR3 nucleotides: TGTGCCAGCAGGGGCAGGGTAAGGGATCAGCCCCAGCATTTT. Translating it yields CASRGRVRDQPQHF.

The rearrangement uses TRBV10-3 and TRBJ2-1; D possibly corresponds to TRBD2 (6 bases). The V end lost 6 bases, the J end lost 4 bases, and 10 bases lay between the germline ends. The CDR3 spans 13 residues. CDR1 is ENHRY, CDR2 SYGVKD, per germline. In DNA form, the CDR3 reads TGTGCCATCAGCCAGGGACTTTACAATGAGCAGTTCTTC. It codes for CAISQGLYNEQFF.

This chain uses TRBV10-1 with TRBJ2-7, with 7 positions matching TRBD2. The CDR3 is 15 residues long. V trimming: 8 bases; J trimming: 2 bases; junction bases outside the gene matches: 12. Germline CDR1 WNHNN, CDR2 SYGVQD (reference sequence). Written as DNA, the CDR3 is TGCGCCAGCGAGTTCCGGGCTAGCGGAGCCTACGAGCAGTACTTC. Amino acids: CASEFRASGAYEQYF.

The J gene is TRBJ1-6, the V gene TRBV9; D ambiguous. This CDR3 has 15 residues. CDR1 and CDR2 (germline): SGDLS, YYNGEE. The V and J ends lost 3 bases and 6 bases respectively, with 13 bases between them. This CDR3 reads CASSGLGGGNSPLHF. The CDR3 DNA is TGTGCCAGCAGCGGGTTGGGTGGAGGTAATTCACCCCTCCACTTT.

The chain recombines TRBV6-4 with TRBJ2-3; D is unresolved. This CDR3 has 14 residues. V was cut by 7 bases and J by 3 bases, with 14 bases left in between. CDR1 and CDR2 (germline): MRHNA, SNTAGT. The CDR3 loop reads CASKKESWTDTQYF. CDR3 nucleotides: TGTGCCAGCAAAAAGGAGTCTTGGACAGATACGCAGTATTTT.

The chain carries TRBV6-4 and TRBJ2-1; 7 bases are a match to TRBD2. The CDR3 is 17 amino acids. With 0 bases clipped from V and 2 bases from J, the junction kept 7 bases outside the gene matches. Per the germline V gene, CDR1 is MRHNA and CDR2 is SNTAGT. CDR3 region: CASSDSAQGLPYNEQFF. Written as DNA, the CDR3 is TGTGCCAGCAGTGACTCAGCCCAGGGACTACCCTACAATGAGCAGTTCTTC.